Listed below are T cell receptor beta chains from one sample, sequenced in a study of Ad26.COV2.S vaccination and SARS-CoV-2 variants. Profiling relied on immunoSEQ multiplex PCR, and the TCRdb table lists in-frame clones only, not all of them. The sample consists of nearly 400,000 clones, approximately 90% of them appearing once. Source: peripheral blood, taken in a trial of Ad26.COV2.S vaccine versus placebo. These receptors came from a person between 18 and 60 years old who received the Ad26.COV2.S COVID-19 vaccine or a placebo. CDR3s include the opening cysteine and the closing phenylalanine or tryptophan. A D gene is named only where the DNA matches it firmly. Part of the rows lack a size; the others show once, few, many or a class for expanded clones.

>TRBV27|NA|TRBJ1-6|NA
TGTGCCAGCAGTTTGTTGGGGCTGAATTCACCCCTCCACTTT
CASSLLGLNSPLHF
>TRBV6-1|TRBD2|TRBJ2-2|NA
TGTGCCAGCAGTGATTCCGACTGGCGGGGGTTCGTGAACACCGGGGAGCTGTTTTTT
CASSDSDWRGFVNTGELFF
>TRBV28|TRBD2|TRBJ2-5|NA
TGTGCCAGCAGCCGCCGGGCGGGGGGCCAAGAGACCCAGTACTTC
CASSRRAGGQETQYF
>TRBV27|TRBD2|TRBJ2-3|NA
TGTGCCAGCAGTGGTAGCGGGAGTAGCACAGATACGCAGTATTTT
CASSGSGSSTDTQYF
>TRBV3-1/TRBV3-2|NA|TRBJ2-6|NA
TGTGCCAGCAGCCTAGCGGCCGGTAGGGCCAACGTCCTGACTTTC
CASSLAAGRANVLTF
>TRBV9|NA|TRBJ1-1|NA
TGTGCCAGCAGCGTAGGAGGGGCTAGTTCTGAAGCTTTCTTT
CASSVGGASSEAFF
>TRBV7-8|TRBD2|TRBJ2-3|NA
TGTGCCAGCAGCTTAACGGGAGGGCCGTCAGATACGCAGTATTTT
CASSLTGGPSDTQYF
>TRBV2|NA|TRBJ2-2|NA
TGTGCCAGCAGTGAAGTCGGCGGACCTGGCACCGGGGAGCTGTTTTTT
CASSEVGGPGTGELFF
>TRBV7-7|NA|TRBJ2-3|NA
TGTGCCAGCAGCTCGAGAGAAACAGATACGCAGTATTTT
CASSSRETDTQYF
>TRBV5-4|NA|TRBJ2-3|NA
TGTGCCAGCAGCTTGGAGGCTGATACGCAGTATTTT
CASSLEADTQYF
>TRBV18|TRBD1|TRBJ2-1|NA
TGTGCCAGCTCACCCTCCCGACAGGGCAATGAGCAGTTCTTC
CASSPSRQGNEQFF
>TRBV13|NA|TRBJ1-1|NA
TGTGCCAGCAGCTTAGGCCTGCGAAGGACGAACACTGAAGCTTTCTTT
CASSLGLRRTNTEAFF
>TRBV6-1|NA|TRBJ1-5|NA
TGTGCCAGCAGTGTCAAGAGCCAACGGGGCAATCAGCCCCAGCATTTT
CASSVKSQRGNQPQHF
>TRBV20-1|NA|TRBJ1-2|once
TGCAGTGCTTTAGGGGATTATGGCTACACCTTC
CSALGDYGYTF
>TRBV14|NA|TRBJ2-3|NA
TGTGCCAGCAGCTCACGGACTATCCCCCGGGGCACAGATACGCAGTATTTT
CASSSRTIPRGTDTQYF
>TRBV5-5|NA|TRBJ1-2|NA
TGTGCCAGCAGCGCGACATCTAACTATGGCTACACCTTC
CASSATSNYGYTF
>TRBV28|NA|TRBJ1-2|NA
TGTGCCAGCAGTTCGGACACCGGCTACACCTTC
CASSSDTGYTF
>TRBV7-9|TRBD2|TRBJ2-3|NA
TGTGCCAGCAGCTTATCACGGGGAGGGCCCACAGATACGCAGTATTTT
CASSLSRGGPTDTQYF
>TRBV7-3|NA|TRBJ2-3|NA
TGTGCCAGCAGCTTAACTCCACTCCGATCTAGCACAGATACGCAGTATTTT
CASSLTPLRSSTDTQYF
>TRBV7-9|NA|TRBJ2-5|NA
TGTGCCAGCAGCTTAGTGGGGGCAGAGACCCAGTACTTC
CASSLVGAETQYF
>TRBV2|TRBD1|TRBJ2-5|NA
TGTGCCAGCAGTGAAGTCCCGACCGGGACAGATGGAGAGACCCAGTACTTC
CASSEVPTGTDGETQYF
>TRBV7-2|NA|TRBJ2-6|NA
TGTGCCAGCAGCTTCGACAGGTCTGCAGGGGCCAACGTCCTGACTTTC
CASSFDRSAGANVLTF
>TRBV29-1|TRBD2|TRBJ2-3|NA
TGCAGCGCTGTCCCTAGCGGGAGGCTGGCAGATACGCAGTATTTT
CSAVPSGRLADTQYF
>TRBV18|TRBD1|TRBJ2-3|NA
TGTGCCAGCTCACCACCGAGGGGACAGGGGGAATCAGATACGCAGTATTTT
CASSPPRGQGESDTQYF
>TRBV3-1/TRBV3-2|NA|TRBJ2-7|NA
TGTGCCAGCAGCCCCGGGGGGCTAGATTTCAAGCAGTACTTC
CASSPGGLDFKQYF
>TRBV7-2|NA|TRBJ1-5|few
TGTGCCAGCAGCTTGGGACAAAATCAGCCCCAGCATTTT
CASSLGQNQPQHF
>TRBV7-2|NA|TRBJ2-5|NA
TGTGCCAGCAGCTCATCGGGTTCGGAGACCCAGTACTTC
CASSSSGSETQYF
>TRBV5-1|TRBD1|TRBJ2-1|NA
TGCGCCAGCAGCTTGAGACAGGGGGCCTACAATGAGCAGTTCTTC
CASSLRQGAYNEQFF
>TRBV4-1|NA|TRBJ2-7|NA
TGCGCCAGCAGCCAAGAAGGTGCAGGGGACGAGCAGTACTTC
CASSQEGAGDEQYF
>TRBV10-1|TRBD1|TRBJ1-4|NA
TGCGCCAGCAACAGGGGTGAAAAACTGTTTTTT
CASNRGEKLFF
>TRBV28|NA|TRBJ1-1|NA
TGTGCCAGCAGTTCCTACAATGACAGAAACACTGAAGCTTTCTTT
CASSSYNDRNTEAFF
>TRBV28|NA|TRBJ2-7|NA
TGTGCCAGCAGTTTGCCGGGACAGCAGTACTTC
CASSLPGQQYF
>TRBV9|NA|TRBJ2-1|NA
TGTGCCAGCAGCGTAGGGCCCCCTTCTTACAATGAGCAGTTCTTC
CASSVGPPSYNEQFF
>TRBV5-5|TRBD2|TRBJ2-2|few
TGTGCCAGCCGAAGAGGGAGGGGCACCGGGGAGCTGTTTTTT
CASRRGRGTGELFF
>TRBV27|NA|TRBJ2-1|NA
TGTGCCAGCAGTTACTTCAATGAGCAGTTCTTC
CASSYFNEQFF
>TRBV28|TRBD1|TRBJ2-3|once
TGTGCCAGCAGCCTGCTGGGACAGGGCCCCGATTTT
CASSLLGQGPDF
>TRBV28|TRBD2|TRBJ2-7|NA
TGTGCCAGCAGTTTCTACGCCGGGAGGAGTGACAACGAGCAGTACTTC
CASSFYAGRSDNEQYF
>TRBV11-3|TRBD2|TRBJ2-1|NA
TGTGCCAGCAGCCAGACTAGCTGGGGTGAGCAGTTCTTC
CASSQTSWGEQFF
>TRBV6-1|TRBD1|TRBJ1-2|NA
TGTGCCAGCAGTGAAGCTGATGGGTCAGGGGGAAATGGCTACACCTTC
CASSEADGSGGNGYTF
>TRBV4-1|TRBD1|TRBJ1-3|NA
TGCGCCAGCAGCCAAGAGAGGACAGGGGCTGGAAACACCATATATTTT
CASSQERTGAGNTIYF
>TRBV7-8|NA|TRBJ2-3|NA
TGTGCCAGCAGCTTTGATCTATGGTCGACAGATACGCAGTATTTT
CASSFDLWSTDTQYF
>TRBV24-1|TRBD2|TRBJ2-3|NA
TGTGCCACCAGTGATTTGCAAAGAGGAGAACTAGCGGACCCCACAGATACGCAGTATTTT
CATSDLQRGELADPTDTQYF
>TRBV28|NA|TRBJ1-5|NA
TGTGCCAGCAGTTTCGTGGGCTCCGGATTGTATAGCAATCAGCCCCAGCATTTT
CASSFVGSGLYSNQPQHF
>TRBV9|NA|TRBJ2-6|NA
TGTGCCAGCAGACAAGACAGTTCTGGGGCCAACGTCCTGACTTTC
CASRQDSSGANVLTF
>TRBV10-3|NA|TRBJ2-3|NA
TGTGCCATCAGTGAGTCGGGAGATACGCAGTATTTT
CAISESGDTQYF
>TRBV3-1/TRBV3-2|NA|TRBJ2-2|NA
TGTGCCAGCAGTGGCGGGGCCCTCACCGGGGAGCTGTTTTTT
CASSGGALTGELFF
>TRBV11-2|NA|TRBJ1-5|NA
TGTGCCAGCAGCTTAGGATGGGGAGAGTATCAGCCCCAGCATTTT
CASSLGWGEYQPQHF
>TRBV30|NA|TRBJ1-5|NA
TGTGCCTGGAGTGTAAGTAGGGGCCAGCCCCAGCATTTT
CAWSVSRGQPQHF
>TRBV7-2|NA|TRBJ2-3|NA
TGTGCCAGCAGCTTAGACCGGGCGGATACGCAGTATTTT
CASSLDRADTQYF
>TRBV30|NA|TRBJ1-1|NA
TGTGCCTGGAGAAGGCAGGAAGCTTTCTTT
CAWRRQEAFF
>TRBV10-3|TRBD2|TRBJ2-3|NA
TGTGCCATCAGTGAGTCGATAGTAGCGGGTCGGACAGATACGCAGTATTTT
CAISESIVAGRTDTQYF
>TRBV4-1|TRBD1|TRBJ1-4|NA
TGCGCCAGCAGCCCACAGGGGGCCCAAAATGAAAAACTGTTTTTT
CASSPQGAQNEKLFF
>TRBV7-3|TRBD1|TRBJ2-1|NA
TGTGCCAGCAGCTGGGACAGATCCTCAGAGCAGTTCTTC
CASSWDRSSEQFF
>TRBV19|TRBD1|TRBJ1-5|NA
TGTGCCAGTAGTCGACAGGGGGGAACGGGCAATCAGCCCCAGCATTTT
CASSRQGGTGNQPQHF
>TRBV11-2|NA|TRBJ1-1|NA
TGTGCCAGCAGCTTAGGGTGGGGATTGAACACTGAAGCTTTCTTT
CASSLGWGLNTEAFF
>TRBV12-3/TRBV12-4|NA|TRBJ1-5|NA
TGTGCCAGCACTAACAGGAATCAGCCCCAGCATTTT
CASTNRNQPQHF
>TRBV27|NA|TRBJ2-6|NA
TGTGCCAGCAGTTTAAGGCGGGGTGCTGGGGCCAACGTCCTGACTTTC
CASSLRRGAGANVLTF
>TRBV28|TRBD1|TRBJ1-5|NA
TGTGCCAGCAGTAACCGAGGGGACAGGTTCAGCAATCAGCCCCAGCATTTT
CASSNRGDRFSNQPQHF
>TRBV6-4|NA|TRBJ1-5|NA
TGTGCCAGCAGTGACAGGGCAAGCCATCAGCCCCAGCATTTT
CASSDRASHQPQHF
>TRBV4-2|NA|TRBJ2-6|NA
TGTGCCAGCATGGAAGGGGCATCCCCACCCGGGGCCAACGTCCTGACTTTC
CASMEGASPPGANVLTF